The clone carrying this T cell receptor beta chain has at least ten counts. The record originates from a study of response to subunit inactivated influenza vaccine. In TCRdb, the RT-PCR reads were re-called with MiXCR into one record per CDR3 protein. The sample contains about 570,000 distinct CDR3 sequences, 10% to 12% of which appear only once. The data were also submitted as part of a second study, on T cells expressing NK-cell markers. This second study says: It was by 5'RACE template switching with UMIs that TCR beta cDNA was made. Among the experiments, several used an anti-gamma-delta TCR antibody to restrict sorting to alpha-beta TCR T cells. Six or seven donors carried dominant NKG2C+ clonotypes that made up roughly 1.0-7.0% of their CD8+ T cells. For a few donors, these clonotypes were likewise the leading ones in the CD3+CD56-NKG2C+ fraction.

The receptor was isolated from a man in his forties or fifties who received an inactivated influenza vaccine. The sample here was PBMCs from blood, taken on the day of vaccination.

Here the CDR3 DNA reads TGCGCCAGCAGGGAAGAAACAGGAGCTTTCTTT. This gives the protein CASREETGAFF. This chain uses TRBV5-1 with TRBJ1-1, with D possibly TRBD1 on 5 matching bases. CDR1 SGHRS and CDR2 YFSETQ come from the germline V gene. This CDR3 is built from 11 residues. V lost 5 bases to trimming and J lost 10 bases, with 12 bases between them.